The 6 T cell receptor beta chains given below trace back to one sample, sequenced in a study of graft-versus-host responses after intestinal transplantation. Generated by immunoSEQ multiplex PCR, the TCRdb table keeps only in-frame clones and is missing some. This table holds 9,400 or so clones, around 29% found once. Sequences were derived from alloreactive CD4+ T cells from a mixed lymphocyte reaction culture, sampled before intestinal transplant. The subset here: CFSE-low proliferating T cells sorted from roughly six-day pre-transplant mixed lymphocyte reaction (GvH or HvG direction). Source of these receptors: a human patient who received an intestinal transplant.

This clone is categorized as medium-sized. The chain joins TRBV30 to TRBJ1-6; 7 positions match TRBD1. The V gene's germline CDR1 is GTSNPN and CDR2 SVGIG (reference sequence). Trimming removed 2 bases from V and 5 bases from J; junction bases left unmatched: 12. There are 17 residues in the CDR3. The CDR3, as DNA: TGTGCCTGGAGTCCGGGGGACAGCCGGATGAATAATTCACCCCTCCACTTT. Residues: CAWSPGDSRMNNSPLHF.

V and J are TRBV30 and TRBJ1-6, with D maybe TRBD1 (5 bases). V was trimmed by 5 bases and J by 5 bases, leaving 10 bases between them. CDR3 length: 13 residues. Germline loops: CDR1 GTSNPN, CDR2 SVGIG (reference sequence). CDR3 in amino acids: CAWSHRNNSPLHF. CDR3 sequence (DNA): TGTGCCTGGTCACACAGGAATAATTCACCCCTCCACTTT.

A few counts support this clone. The rearrangement uses TRBV7-2 and TRBJ2-3, with D maybe TRBD2 (6 bases). CDR3 size: 15 residues. Trimming removed 5 bases from V and 5 bases from J, with 17 bases in between. In germline, CDR1 is SGHTA, CDR2 FQGNSA. CDR3 coding DNA: TGTGCCAGCAGCCGCGGGACCTCGTTGGGAGATACGCAGTATTTT. Encoded protein: CASSRGTSLGDTQYF.

In its sample, this clone was seen a few times. The chain is built from TRBV5-4 and TRBJ2-5; 8 positions match TRBD2. Germline values: CDR1 SGHNT, CDR2 YYREEE (reference sequence). The CDR3 sequence is 14 residues long. V lost 0 bases and J lost 5; bases outside the gene matches: 3. CDR3 DNA: TGTGCCAGCAGCTTGGTAGCGGGAAGGGAGACCCAGTACTTC. Amino acids: CASSLVAGRETQYF.

As concerns this clone: Germline and junction disagree at one end, which may indicate a read error. V usage is TRBV19 and J usage is TRBJ1-6, with TRBD1 matching over 10 bases. The CDR3 has 17 residues. CDR1 is LNHDA and CDR2 is SQIVND in the germline V gene (reference sequence). The CDR3 reads CASNIRTGGSYNSPLHF. CDR3 DNA: TGTGCCAGTAATATAAGGACAGGGGGTTCCTATAATTCACCCCTCCACTTT.

Only one count was recorded for this clone. V and J are TRBV5-1 and TRBJ2-6; the match to TRBD1 covers 8 bases. Germline assignment: CDR1 SGHRS and CDR2 YFSETQ. V shed 1 base and J 4 bases; nucleotides not matched to a gene: 10. CDR3 size: 18 residues. The CDR3 region is CASSLSGRGLFGANVLTF. Here the CDR3 DNA reads TGCGCCAGCAGCTTGTCGGGCAGGGGGCTGTTCGGGGCCAACGTCCTGACTTTC.